Sequencing of this T cell receptor beta chain was carried out in a study of molecular identifiers for immune sequencing clone quantification. Across the study: Within a replicate experiment, RNA obtained from either roughly 18,000 or 92,000 naive CD8 cells was divided into five aliquots, and four of those aliquots were then sequenced.

Germline lookup yields CDR1 MNHEY and CDR2 SVGAGI. The ends were cut back, 6 bases at V and 4 bases at J, with 18 bases in the middle. This CDR3 has 15 amino acids. Whole-study findings and limits: Clones above 20 RNA copies held over 98% of effector molecules, under 1% in naive cells. Highly expanded clone sizes could be underestimated by identical TCR molecules sharing a barcode.

Previously reported methods and listed TCR primers produced the bulk TCR libraries. TCRdb processed the PCR reads anew with MiXCR; each CDR3 protein has one entry. The sample has hundreds of thousands of distinct CDR3 sequences; about 21% are singletons. This clonotype was seen ten or more times. Its target is not known. The material sequenced was naive CD8+ T cells from blood, with Jurkat cell RNA spiked in. The subset was: FACS-sorted CD8+CD4-CCR7+CD45RA+ naive T cells. This rearrangement joins TRBV6-5 to TRBJ1-2; D may be TRBD1 (5 bases). The sequence was obtained from a human donor in good health. Some libraries in this study had Jurkat cell RNA spiked in. The CDR3 reads CASSPVVGVRYGYTF. CDR3 DNA sequence: TGTGCCAGCAGCCCCGTGGTAGGGGTACGCTATGGCTACACCTTC.